This TCR beta chain was sequenced in a study of OX40 agonist ivuxolimab in advanced cancers. Overall study context: Patients received ivuxolimab, an agonistic anti-OX40 (CD134) antibody.

CDR1 MNHNS and CDR2 SASEGT come from the germline V gene. The CDR3 is 13 amino acids. Trimming took off 3 bases at V and 2 bases at J, with 6 bases between the two ends. On this clone itself: Its antigen is unidentified.

The method was immunoSEQ multiplex PCR; TCRdb's version includes in-frame clones alone and lacks a portion of them. The top ten hold about 0.73% of the sample, which has fewer than 55,000 clones, about 81% seen once. The study's findings and limits: Expanded peripheral T cells had an undetermined antigen specificity.

This rearrangement joins TRBV6-1 to TRBJ2-3, with D uncertain. The receptor's source is an adult with an advanced solid tumor such as melanoma, head and neck, liver or kidney cancer. The sample was CD4+ or CD8+ T cells sorted from blood, taken in a trial of the OX40 agonist ivuxolimab. The CDR3 sequence is CASSETYTDTQYF. CDR3 DNA sequence: TGTGCCAGCAGTGAGACTTACACAGATACGCAGTATTTT.